This is a list of T cell receptor beta chains from one sample in a study of regulatory T cells in long-lasting Graves disease. In TCRdb, the multiplex PCR reads were re-called with MiXCR into one record per CDR3 protein. The repertoire holds about 300,000 distinct CDR3 sequences, with around a fifth as singletons. The starting material was peripheral blood mononuclear cells (PBMCs), obtained when the disease was refractory, from a patient treated with antithyroid drugs. The receptors were gathered from a female donor with Graves disease. The CDR3 runs from the conserved cysteine through the conserved F or W. Each record gives: D gene, CDR3 length, V gene, J gene, clone size, CDR3 protein, CDR3 DNA. A D gene is named only where the DNA matches it firmly. Only part of the rows carry a size: once, few, many, or a class if the clone is expanded.

.	15	TRBV19	TRBJ1-5	.	CASSIAAWGNQPQHF	TGTGCCAGTAGTATAGCAGCCTGGGGCAATCAGCCCCAGCATTTT
TRBD1	15	TRBV4-3	TRBJ1-1	.	CASSKGTVMNTEAFF	TGCGCCAGCAGCAAAGGGACAGTAATGAACACTGAAGCTTTCTTT
.	14	TRBV5-6	TRBJ2-5	.	CASSRFGQGETQYF	TGTGCCAGCAGCCGTTTTGGGCAGGGGGAGACCCAGTACTTC
.	14	TRBV5-1	TRBJ1-2	.	CASSLAAVSDGYTF	TGCGCCAGCAGCTTGGCCGCGGTTTCGGATGGCTACACCTTC
TRBD1	19	TRBV11-2	TRBJ1-6	.	CASSPKQGPPSSYNSPLHF	TGTGCCAGCAGCCCCAAACAGGGGCCGCCTAGCTCCTATAATTCACCCCTCCACTTT
TRBD2	17	TRBV20-1	TRBJ2-5	.	CSALNYGTSGRSETQYF	TGCAGTGCTCTTAACTACGGGACTAGCGGGAGATCGGAGACCCAGTACTTC
.	13	TRBV30	TRBJ1-1	many	CAWTEGLNTEAFF	TGTGCCTGGACGGAGGGGCTGAACACTGAAGCTTTCTTT
TRBD1	17	TRBV12-3/TRBV12-4	TRBJ2-2	many	CASSFPRQGFNTGELFF	TGTGCCAGCAGTTTCCCCCGACAGGGCTTTAACACCGGGGAGCTGTTTTTT
.	15	TRBV2	TRBJ1-4	many	CASSLGSATNEKLFF	TGTGCCAGCAGTCTGGGTTCTGCAACTAATGAAAAACTGTTTTTT
.	13	TRBV6-5	TRBJ2-1	.	CASSYERDNEQFF	TGTGCCAGCAGTTACGAGAGGGATAATGAGCAGTTCTTC
.	13	TRBV28	TRBJ1-3	.	CASSLDPRNTIYF	TGTGCCAGCAGTTTAGACCCAAGAAACACCATATATTTT
TRBD2	17	TRBV7-2	TRBJ2-2	.	CASSGQGLATNTGELFF	TGTGCCAGCAGCGGTCAGGGACTAGCGACGAACACCGGGGAGCTGTTTTTT
TRBD1	14	TRBV6-2/TRBV6-3	TRBJ1-5	few	CASTDRDNSQPQHF	TGTGCCAGCACGGACAGGGATAACAGTCAGCCCCAGCATTTT
TRBD2	15	TRBV7-2	TRBJ2-7	many	CASSRATSGSHEQYF	TGTGCCAGCAGCCGCGCGACTAGCGGGAGCCACGAGCAGTACTTC
TRBD2	15	TRBV9	TRBJ2-7	few	CASSVGAGAGLEQYF	TGTGCCAGCAGCGTAGGGGCGGGAGCTGGTCTCGAGCAGTACTTC
.	17	TRBV5-8	TRBJ2-5	.	CASSSPLSLEDQETQYF	TGTGCCAGCAGCTCTCCCCTTAGTCTGGAAGACCAAGAGACCCAGTACTTC
TRBD1	14	TRBV9	TRBJ1-5	.	CASSPGGVGQPQHF	TGTGCCAGCAGCCCAGGGGGCGTCGGGCAGCCCCAGCATTTT
.	14	TRBV19	TRBJ2-1	few	CASSDLSLNNEQFF	TGTGCCAGTAGTGACCTCTCCCTGAACAATGAGCAGTTCTTC
.	17	TRBV28	TRBJ1-4	few	CASSSLLGELRGEKLFF	TGTGCCAGCAGTTCCCTTTTAGGTGAATTACGCGGGGAAAAACTGTTTTTT
.	13	TRBV5-1	TRBJ2-5	few	CASRNTDRETQYF	TGCGCCAGCAGAAACACGGACAGAGAGACCCAGTACTTC
.	14	TRBV29-1	TRBJ2-2	.	CSVGGPTLDGELFF	TGCAGCGTTGGAGGCCCGACTCTTGACGGGGAGCTGTTTTTT
.	16	TRBV29-1	TRBJ1-1	many	CSVEDPVLRGDTEAFF	TGCAGCGTTGAAGATCCGGTCTTGCGGGGGGACACTGAAGCTTTCTTT
TRBD1	15	TRBV20-1	TRBJ1-2	many	CSARERTGFDYGYTF	TGCAGTGCTAGAGAGAGGACAGGGTTTGACTATGGCTACACCTTC
.	13	TRBV10-3	TRBJ1-5	few	CAISEQGDQPQHF	TGTGCCATCAGTGAACAGGGTGATCAGCCCCAGCATTTT
.	14	TRBV28	TRBJ2-5	many	CASSQRAYQETQYF	TGTGCCAGCAGTCAAAGGGCGTACCAAGAGACCCAGTACTTC
.	13	TRBV2	TRBJ2-5	many	CASSVRSGETQYF	TGTGCCAGCAGTGTCAGAAGCGGCGAGACCCAGTACTTC
TRBD1	15	TRBV7-9	TRBJ1-2	few	CASSSLDRGRDGYTF	TGTGCCAGCAGCTCATTGGACAGGGGGCGAGATGGCTACACCTTC
TRBD2	15	TRBV9	TRBJ2-5	few	CASSVLAGGPETQYF	TGTGCCAGCAGCGTTTTAGCGGGGGGTCCAGAGACCCAGTACTTC
.	18	TRBV19	TRBJ2-4	.	CASSSLYNRELAKNIQYF	TGTGCCAGTAGTTCCTTATATAACAGGGAACTAGCCAAAAACATTCAGTACTTC
TRBD2	17	TRBV27	TRBJ2-5	many	CASSFPLAGEVGETQYF	TGTGCCAGCAGTTTCCCGTTAGCGGGAGAGGTCGGGGAGACCCAGTACTTC
.	14	TRBV10-3	TRBJ1-1	many	CAISETQENTEAFF	TGTGCCATCAGTGAAACACAGGAGAACACTGAAGCTTTCTTT
TRBD1	14	TRBV19	TRBJ1-2	few	CASSSQGANYGYTF	TGTGCCAGCAGTTCCCAGGGGGCTAACTATGGCTACACCTTC
TRBD1	14	TRBV11-2	TRBJ2-1	.	CASSDRDGYNEQFF	TGTGCCAGCAGCGACAGGGACGGCTACAATGAGCAGTTCTTC
.	14	TRBV6-2/TRBV6-3	TRBJ2-3	.	CASSSGEFTDTQYF	TGTGCCAGCAGCTCGGGGGAGTTCACAGATACGCAGTATTTT
TRBD1	15	TRBV7-9	TRBJ2-3	few	CASSTEGQPTDTQYF	TGTGCCAGCAGTACTGAGGGACAGCCCACAGATACGCAGTATTTT
TRBD1	15	TRBV27	TRBJ2-5	many	CASSGPTGGRETQYF	TGTGCCAGCAGTGGCCCGACAGGGGGCCGGGAGACCCAGTACTTC
.	16	TRBV11-2	TRBJ2-2	.	CATSPAGAGDTGELFF	TGTGCCACCTCTCCAGCTGGGGCGGGCGACACCGGGGAGCTGTTTTTT
.	16	TRBV6-2/TRBV6-3	TRBJ1-1	few	CASSYEAGKLNTEAFF	TGTGCCAGCAGTTACGAGGCAGGGAAATTGAACACTGAAGCTTTCTTT
.	13	TRBV10-1	TRBJ1-5	many	CASSMAGNQPQHF	TGCGCCAGCAGTATGGCAGGGAATCAGCCCCAGCATTTT
TRBD2	16	TRBV7-9	TRBJ2-7	.	CASSRRLAGSSYEQYF	TGTGCCAGCAGCCGACGACTAGCGGGCAGCTCCTACGAGCAGTACTTC
.	14	TRBV28	TRBJ2-5	many	CASSPMVLQETQYF	TGTGCCAGCAGTCCGATGGTTCTACAAGAGACCCAGTACTTC
.	13	TRBV2	TRBJ2-5	many	CACERRVQETQYF	TGTGCCTGCGAGAGAAGGGTTCAAGAGACCCAGTACTTC
.	13	TRBV30	TRBJ1-3	.	CALEQASGNTIYF	TGTGCATTAGAACAGGCCTCTGGAAACACCATATATTTT
.	14	TRBV7-3	TRBJ2-7	.	CASSLSGPGFEQYF	TGTGCCAGCAGCTTAAGCGGACCCGGTTTTGAGCAGTACTTC
TRBD2	14	TRBV7-9	TRBJ2-5	many	CASSFGLAGETQYF	TGCGCCAGCAGCTTCGGGCTAGCGGGGGAGACCCAGTACTTC
TRBD1	14	TRBV28	TRBJ2-3	.	CASSRDRGTDTQYF	TGTGCCAGCAGCAGGGACAGGGGGACGGATACGCAGTATTTT
.	14	TRBV6-5	TRBJ1-5	.	CASSYTLHNQPQHF	TGTGCCAGCAGTTACACTTTACACAATCAGCCCCAGCATTTT
.	13	TRBV19	TRBJ1-5	.	CASSTHSNQPQHF	TGTGCCAGCAGTACACATAGCAATCAGCCCCAGCATTTT
TRBD1	16	TRBV4-2	TRBJ2-6	.	CASSRQGSSGANVLTF	TGTGCCAGCAGCCGACAGGGGAGTTCTGGGGCCAACGTCCTGACTTTC
.	15	TRBV3-1	TRBJ2-7	many	CASSHPRGGLYEQYF	TGTGCCAGCAGCCACCCACGTGGGGGGCTATACGAGCAGTACTTC
.	15	TRBV5-1	TRBJ2-4	.	CASSRGDGFGNIQYF	TGCGCCAGCAGCCGAGGAGATGGGTTTGGGAACATTCAGTACTTC
.	15	TRBV3-1	TRBJ1-2	few	CASSLIRERGEGYTF	TGTGCCAGCAGCCTCATCAGAGAGCGGGGAGAGGGCTACACCTTC
TRBD2	14	TRBV15	TRBJ2-1	.	CATSRQGGFNEQFF	TGTGCCACCAGCAGGCAGGGAGGGTTCAATGAGCAGTTCTTC
.	14	TRBV16	TRBJ1-2	few	CASSSIQGTYGYTF	TGTGCCAGCAGCTCAATACAGGGTACCTATGGCTACACCTTC